Listed below are T cell receptor beta chains from one sample, sequenced in a study of T cell changes during pregnancy in multiple sclerosis. The data were produced by immunoSEQ multiplex PCR, yet TCRdb's version contains in-frame clones alone and is incomplete. The sample lists approximately 58,000 clones; over 80% were seen once. The specimen comprised peripheral blood, sampled in the second trimester of pregnancy. Receptor source: a female donor in good health, enrolled as a control in a pregnancy study. Each CDR3 is given without its conserved first and last residue.

CDR3 protein	V gene	J gene
ATSGGLNEKLF	TRBV15	TRBJ1-4
ASSGSGFPYEQY	TRBV2	TRBJ2-7
ASTRPGGNEQF	TRBV28	TRBJ2-1
ASSQDPGTYPYSNQPQH	TRBV4-1	TRBJ1-5
ASSLNPGTSGGETQY	TRBV13	TRBJ2-5
ASSLGHPNSPLH	TRBV5-1	TRBJ1-6
SARREDEQY	TRBV20-1	TRBJ2-7
ASSEPAGGAYNEQF	TRBV6-1	TRBJ2-1
ASGAGRNTEAF	TRBV2	TRBJ1-1
SAGTASYEQY	TRBV29-1	TRBJ2-7
ASSFQRTGSDEQY	TRBV28	TRBJ2-7
AISESVGGGPGLSTDTQY	TRBV10-3	TRBJ2-3
ASSPIPNTEAF	TRBV9	TRBJ1-1
ASSLQDRSYNEQF	TRBV5-1	TRBJ2-1
ASSLKRGEGNSYEQY	TRBV27	TRBJ2-7
ATSRDTRQSYNEQF	TRBV15	TRBJ2-1
ASRSTGGNEKLF	TRBV5-6	TRBJ1-4
ASSRSDRGGTEAF	TRBV7-2	TRBJ1-1
ASSVSGIPYEQY	TRBV5-1	TRBJ2-7
ASFRGGAGETQY	TRBV2	TRBJ2-5
ASSRRTGGDEQY	TRBV18	TRBJ2-7
ASSSWTSLF	TRBV7-2	TRBJ2-1
ASSAAGQVPGELF	TRBV5-5	TRBJ2-2
ASSQGNSHNEQF	TRBV7-3	TRBJ2-1
ASSEWTGYNQPQH	TRBV6-1	TRBJ1-5
ASSAKAHRSGGWTGELF	TRBV9	TRBJ2-2
ASSPPSTGASGNTIY	TRBV18	TRBJ1-3
AWSDYYEQY	TRBV30	TRBJ2-7
ASSLRGQGITDTQY	TRBV7-3	TRBJ2-3
AWKRGGVRGYT	TRBV30	TRBJ1-2
ASSQLAGVGYEQF	TRBV4-1	TRBJ2-1
ASSSLGGHMYSGNTIY	TRBV7-8	TRBJ1-3
ASSPQGLAGNEQF	TRBV18	TRBJ2-1
ASSDTPSHGYT	TRBV5-4	TRBJ1-2
ASSLLWDRSYEQY	TRBV7-2	TRBJ2-7
ASSDLYRTNSYEQY	TRBV7-8	TRBJ2-7
SVPLQGGWITDTQY	TRBV29-1	TRBJ2-3
ASNLAGTGVSEQY	TRBV5-1	TRBJ2-7
ASSDQQTNTEAF	TRBV9	TRBJ1-1
ASSAQRGLAGAVGRSYNEQF	TRBV21-1	TRBJ2-1
ASSGGTGTDEQY	TRBV6-1	TRBJ2-7
ASSLGGTGLQPQH	TRBV5-8	TRBJ1-5
ASRYPEGSDNEQF	TRBV28	TRBJ2-1
ASSSRGERGYNEQF	TRBV11-1	TRBJ2-1
ASSLGHSTDTQY	TRBV7-3	TRBJ2-3
AWNVGREFWRGYT	TRBV30	TRBJ1-2
ATSPLQGSTEAF	TRBV19	TRBJ1-1
ASSPTGLNTEAF	TRBV28	TRBJ1-1
ASSGTGDQPQH	TRBV30	TRBJ1-5
ASSIRRTSVDTQY	TRBV19	TRBJ2-3
ASSTITGGLLT	TRBV6-4	TRBJ2-6